The next 21 T cell receptor beta chains were all read from a single sample in a study of T cells in Graves' hyperthyroidism and ophthalmopathy. Amplification targeted TCR beta CDR3 regions from RNA transcripts. HTBI primers were used for first-round RT-PCR of the TCR CDR3. TCRdb ran MiXCR on the multiplex PCR reads and lists one entry per CDR3 protein. The data show approximately 640,000 distinct CDR3 sequences, 15% to 20% seen once. Specimen: blood. These receptor sequences come from a man in his fifties or sixties with Graves' hyperthyroidism.

This clonotype is a singleton in its sample. The rearrangement joins TRBV7-9 to TRBJ2-7; TRBD1 or TRBD2 may be the D gene (5 bases each). Trimming removed 4 bases at V and 0 bases at J, with 19 bases between. This CDR3 has 17 residues. The V gene's germline CDR1 is SEHNR and CDR2 FQNEAQ (reference sequence). The CDR3 DNA reads TGTGCCAGCAGCTCCTTTCCCCACGGGGCGAGCTCCTACGAGCAGTACTTC. Its translation is CASSSFPHGASSYEQYF.

This clonotype was observed a few times. This chain uses TRBV24-1 with TRBJ2-1; 7 bases align to TRBD1. The CDR3 length is 14 residues. Germline lookup yields CDR1 KGHDR and CDR2 SFDVKD. V lost 4 bases, J lost 4 bases, and 3 bases stayed unmatched. The CDR3 DNA is TGTGCCACCAGTGAGACGGGACAGTACAATGAGCAGTTCTTC. Its translation: CATSETGQYNEQFF.

This clonotype was found many times. The chain uses TRBV28 and TRBJ2-5, with TRBD1 identical over 7 bases. The V gene end was trimmed by 5 bases and the J gene end by 5 bases; junction bases not matched to a gene: 8. The V gene's germline CDR1 is MDHEN and CDR2 SYDVKM. This CDR3 comprises 14 residues. This CDR3 is CASSQGTVRETQYF. The CDR3 bases are TGTGCCAGCAGTCAGGGGACAGTCAGGGAGACCCAGTACTTC.

In this sample, this clonotype turned up a few times. The genes are TRBV19 and TRBJ1-4, with D maybe TRBD1 (5 bases). V lost 5 bases and J 8 bases, leaving 18 bases between the germline ends. Looked up from germline, CDR1 is LNHDA and CDR2 is SQIVND (reference sequence). CDR3 size: 15 residues. The CDR3 DNA follows: TGTGCCAGTAGTCTCCACCGGGACGTTTTGGAAAAACTGTTTTTT. Protein sequence: CASSLHRDVLEKLFF.

To note about this clonotype: With a much larger clone just one base away, this may be a read error. The CDR3 here is CASSQQGGNEQFF. Written as DNA, the CDR3 is TGTGCCAGCAGCCAACAGGGGGGCAATGAGCAGTTCTTC. J is TRBJ2-1 and V is TRBV3-1; D is perhaps TRBD1 (7 bases). The germline V and J ends were trimmed by 2 bases and 6 bases, with 8 bases remaining between them. CDR1 is LGHDT and CDR2 is YNNKEL in the germline V gene (reference sequence). The CDR3 covers 13 residues.

The chain has TRBV4-2 and TRBJ1-1, with TRBD1 matching 7 bases. CDR1 LGHNA and CDR2 YNFKEQ come from the germline V gene. The length of the CDR3 is 15 residues. V shed 1 base, J shed 1 base, and the junction held 3 bases outside the gene matches. The CDR3, as DNA: TGTGCCAGCAGCCAAGGGGGGACAGAGAACACTGAAGCTTTCTTT. It codes for CASSQGGTENTEAFF.

J is TRBJ2-5 and V is TRBV4-1; 12 positions match TRBD2. V trimming: 3 bases; J trimming: 5 bases; junction bases outside the gene matches: 7. The germline V gene has CDR1 MGHRA and CDR2 YSYEKL. The CDR3 contains 16 residues. The CDR3 is CASSQPTSGRSETQYF. The CDR3 DNA sequence: TGCGCCAGCAGCCAGCCGACTAGCGGGAGATCGGAGACCCAGTACTTC.

A note on this clonotype: This may arise from a read error, as a much more abundant clone is one base away. The genes are TRBV5-4 and TRBJ2-5; D is perhaps TRBD1 or TRBD2 (5 bases each). Germline V gene data show CDR1 as SGHNT and CDR2 as YYREEE (reference sequence). V lost 3 bases, J lost 2 bases, and 17 bases lay in between. The length of the CDR3 is 16 residues. In DNA form, the CDR3 reads TGTGCCAGCAGCTGGAATGGATGGGGGATGCAAGAGACCCAGTACTTC. Translated: CASSWNGWGMQETQYF.

Note on this clonotype: A junction end diverges from the germline sequence, so it may reflect a read error. V gene TRBV6-2 or TRBV6-3 combines with J gene TRBJ2-4, with D unclear. This CDR3 spans 13 amino acids. Germline-derived CDR1 and CDR2 are MNHEY and SVGEGT. CDR3 region: CVSTSLASETGYF. CDR3 in DNA: TGTGTCAGCACTTCGCTGGCCAGCGAGACGGGGTACTTC.

Comments on this clonotype: This may be a read error, as it is one base from a much larger clone. V usage is TRBV27 and J usage is TRBJ1-1; D might be TRBD1 (6 bases). Per the germline V gene, CDR1 is MNHEY and CDR2 is SMNVEV (reference sequence). The CDR3 is made up of 15 amino acids. DNA for the CDR3: TGTGCCAGCGGTTTAGGGGGGCGAACTGACACTGAAGCTTTCTTT. Its translation is CASGLGGRTDTEAFF.

This sequence joins TRBV4-1 and TRBJ2-2; no clear D. The germline V and J ends were trimmed by 1 base and 1 base, with 10 bases remaining between them. Per germline, CDR1 MGHRA and CDR2 YSYEKL. There are 16 residues in the CDR3. Here the CDR3 reads CASSQGPGRNTGELFF. CDR3 in DNA: TGCGCCAGCAGCCAAGGACCCGGGCGGAACACCGGGGAGCTGTTTTTT.

V and J are TRBV19 and TRBJ2-6, with D tentatively TRBD2 (5 bases). CDR1 is LNHDA and CDR2 is SQIVND in the germline V gene (reference sequence). The CDR3 has 18 residues. V lost 1 base to trimming and J lost 0 bases, with 13 bases between them. Here the CDR3 DNA reads TGTGCCAGTAGTATAGGAGGGCAGGTTAACTCTGGGGCCAACGTCCTGACTTTC. It translates to CASSIGGQVNSGANVLTF.

This clonotype came up many times. The J gene is TRBJ2-7, the V gene TRBV6-2 or TRBV6-3; TRBD1 aligns across 7 bases. J gave up 6 bases and V 4 bases, and 12 bases lay outside the gene matches. Germline values: CDR1 MNHEY, CDR2 SVGEGT. The CDR3 sequence is 15 residues long. CDR3 protein: CASSLGQASDLEQYF. The CDR3 coding sequence is TGTGCCAGCAGTTTAGGACAGGCGTCGGACCTCGAGCAGTACTTC.

The chain combines TRBV18 with TRBJ1-1; D call uncertain. The germline CDR1 and CDR2 sequences are KGHSH and LQKENI. V lost 1 base, J lost 7 bases, and 13 bases lay in between. This CDR3 contains 14 residues. The DNA of the CDR3 is TGTGCCAGCTCACCACTCGAACGGTGGGGTGAAGCTTTCTTT. This sequence encodes CASSPLERWGEAFF.

The sample holds a few counts of this clonotype. At one boundary the junction diverges from the germline segment, which might be a read error. The chain couples TRBV29-1 to TRBJ2-1; D is perhaps TRBD2 (6 bases). The germline CDR1 and CDR2 sequences are SQVTM and ANQGSEA. This CDR3 is 13 amino acids long. DNA of the CDR3: TGCAGCGCTGAACAACGGGAGTCCACTGAGCAGTTCTTC. The encoded protein is CSAEQRESTEQFF.

This clonotype was found many times. The rearrangement joins TRBV28 to TRBJ2-4; D gene uncertain. CDR1 and CDR2 (germline): MDHEN, SYDVKM. Trimming pared 3 bases from V and 0 bases from J, leaving 9 bases between. The CDR3 sequence is 15 residues long. The DNA for the CDR3 is TGTGCCAGCAGTTTGGTCAGGTTAGCCAAAAACATTCAGTACTTC. This codes for CASSLVRLAKNIQYF.

This clonotype was seen ten or more times. The chain joins TRBV19 to TRBJ2-1; 10 bases align to TRBD1. Germline-derived CDR1 and CDR2 are LNHDA and SQIVND (reference sequence). J lost 0 bases, V lost 4 bases, and 9 bases had no gene match. The CDR3 has 18 amino acids. The CDR3 sequence is CASSNMGQGFSSYNEQFF. In DNA form, the CDR3 reads TGTGCCAGTAGTAATATGGGACAGGGGTTTAGCTCCTACAATGAGCAGTTCTTC.

For this clonotype: A much larger clone lies one base from this, so it may be a read error. The rearrangement links TRBV13 to TRBJ2-3, with TRBD2 matching 10 bases. Germline loops: CDR1 PRHDT, CDR2 FYEKMQ (reference sequence). This CDR3 is built from 16 residues. In DNA form, the CDR3 reads TGTGCCAGCAGCTTAGTTTCTAGCGGGAGCACAAATACGCAGTATTTT. This encodes CASSLVSSGSTNTQYF. Filled out from reference TRBV13 and TRBJ2-3, the complete variable domain reads AAGVIQSPRHLIKEKRETATLKCYPIPRHDTVYWYQQGPGQDPQFLISFYEKMQSDKGSIPDRFSAQQFSDYHSELNMSSLELGDSALYFCASSLVSSGSTNTQYFGPGTRLTVL.

This clonotype was observed at least ten times. V gene TRBV5-5 combines with J gene TRBJ2-5, with D possibly TRBD1 on 5 matching bases. Germline assignment: CDR1 SGHKS and CDR2 YYEKEE (reference sequence). The CDR3 has 14 residues. V shed 1 base and J shed 5 bases, with 12 bases lying between them. The CDR3 nucleotides are TGTGCCAGCAGCTTGTTTAGGGGTACTGAGACCCAGTACTTC. Translating it yields CASSLFRGTETQYF.

The V and J genes are TRBV7-9 and TRBJ2-1; 14 bases fit TRBD2. This CDR3 is 20 amino acids long. The germline gives CDR1 SEHNR, CDR2 FQNEAQ (reference sequence). The V gene end was trimmed by 4 bases and the J gene end by 5 bases; junction bases not matched to a gene: 16. The CDR3, as DNA: TGTGCCAGCAGCTCCCTCAAGGGGGGGACTAGCGGGAGAGGGCACAATGAGCAGTTCTTC. Encoded protein: CASSSLKGGTSGRGHNEQFF.

This clonotype was observed at least ten times. This chain connects TRBV29-1 to TRBJ2-1; D call uncertain. Trimming stripped 6 bases from V and 0 bases from J, with 9 bases between. The CDR3 covers 13 residues. Looked up from germline, CDR1 is SQVTM and CDR2 is ANQGSEA. CDR3 loop: CSVFSSSYNEQFF. The CDR3 coding sequence is TGCAGCGTCTTCTCTAGCTCCTACAATGAGCAGTTCTTC.